Listed here are 10 T cell receptor beta chains from one sample, sequenced in a study of T cells expressing NK-cell markers. TCRdb re-called the 5' RACE reads and shows each CDR3 protein once, DNA omitted. This sample carries 550,000 or so distinct CDR3 sequences, with approximately 3.5% going to the ten biggest clones. The sample comprised blood T cells: a sorted CD56 or NKG2C T cell subset, CD4+ or CD8+ T cells, or bulk PBMC T cells (not recorded which). The source of these receptors is a young man in good health.

This CDR3 is CASSYPIPVAYF. J is TRBJ2-3 and V is TRBV6-2 or TRBV6-3. CDR3 length: 12 amino acids. Looked up from germline, CDR1 is MNHEY and CDR2 is SVGEGT.

The V gene is TRBV12-3 or TRBV12-4, the J gene TRBJ2-5; the D gene TCRdb calls, TRBD2, cannot be checked with no DNA. The CDR3 consists of 16 residues. CDR3 protein: CASSRRPQSGGETQYF.

The chain has TRBV20-1 and TRBJ2-3; the D call of TRBD2 rests on TCRdb alone, since no DNA is present to check it. The CDR3 sequence is 19 residues long. Germline V gene data show CDR1 as DFQATT and CDR2 as SNEGSKA (reference sequence). The CDR3 is CSACPLAGLADTSTNTQYF.

CDR3 sequence: CASSLGKTSGPETQYF. This chain joins TRBV12-3 or TRBV12-4 and TRBJ2-5; the D gene TCRdb calls, TRBD2, cannot be checked with no DNA. This CDR3 comprises 16 residues.

V usage is TRBV25-1 and J usage is TRBJ2-3; the D call from TCRdb, TRBD2, cannot be confirmed without DNA. CDR1 is MGHDK, CDR2 SYGVNS, per germline. This CDR3 spans 16 amino acids. The CDR3 sequence is CASSEGSSARSNTQYF.

V is TRBV11-1 and J is TRBJ2-2; lacking DNA, the TRBD2 call made by TCRdb goes unchecked. The CDR3 is made up of 18 amino acids. The germline gives CDR1 SGHAT, CDR2 FQDESV (reference sequence). The CDR3 loop is CASSPRMGPTIEAGELFF.

The CDR3 loop reads CASSYATGINSGELFF. V usage is TRBV6-5 and J usage is TRBJ2-2; absent DNA, TCRdb's TRBD1 call cannot be checked. The CDR3 sequence is 16 residues long. In germline, CDR1 is MNHEY, CDR2 SVGAGI.

J is TRBJ2-3 and V is TRBV5-6; TCRdb's D call, TRBD2, is unchecked because there is no DNA. CDR3 length: 14 amino acids. Germline V gives CDR1 SGHDT, CDR2 YYEEEE. The CDR3 sequence: CASHTGLSTDTQYF.

This chain connects TRBV6-5 to TRBJ2-1; TCRdb proposes TRBD2, but this gene call is untestable without DNA. Germline CDR1 MNHEY, CDR2 SVGAGI. This CDR3 contains 16 residues. This CDR3 is CASSSRGLASYNEQFF.

The genes are TRBV3-1 and TRBJ2-7; TCRdb lists TRBD2, though no DNA is available to test this call. This CDR3 spans 15 amino acids. CDR1 is LGHDT and CDR2 is YNNKEL in the germline V gene (reference sequence). Here the CDR3 reads CASSGPGLAGAEQYF.